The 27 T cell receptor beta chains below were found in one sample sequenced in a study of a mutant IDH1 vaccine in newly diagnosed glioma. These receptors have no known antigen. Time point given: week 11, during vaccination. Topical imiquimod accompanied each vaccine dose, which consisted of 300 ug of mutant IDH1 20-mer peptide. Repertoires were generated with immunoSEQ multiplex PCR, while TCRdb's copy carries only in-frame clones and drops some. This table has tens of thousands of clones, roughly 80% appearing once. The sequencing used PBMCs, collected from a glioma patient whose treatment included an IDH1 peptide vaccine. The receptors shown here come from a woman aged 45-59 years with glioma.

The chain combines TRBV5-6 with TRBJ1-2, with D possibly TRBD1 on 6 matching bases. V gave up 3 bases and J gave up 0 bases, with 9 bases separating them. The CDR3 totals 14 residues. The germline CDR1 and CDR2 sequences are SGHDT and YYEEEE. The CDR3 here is CASSYTGSNYGYTF. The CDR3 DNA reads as TGTGCCAGCAGCTACACAGGGTCTAACTATGGCTACACCTTC.

This CDR3 is CASNLRARNYGYTF. CDR3 nucleotides: TGTGCCAGTAACTTACGAGCGCGGAACTATGGCTACACCTTC. The V call is TRBV19, the J call TRBJ1-2; D unclear. V lost 7 bases and J 2 bases, leaving 14 bases between the germline ends. There are 14 residues in the CDR3. The V gene's germline CDR1 is LNHDA and CDR2 SQIVND (reference sequence).

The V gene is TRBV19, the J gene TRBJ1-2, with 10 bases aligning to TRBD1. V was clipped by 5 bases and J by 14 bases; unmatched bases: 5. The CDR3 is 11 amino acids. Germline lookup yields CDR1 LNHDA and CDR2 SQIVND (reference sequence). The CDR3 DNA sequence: TGTGCCAGTAGTTCGGGACAGGGGACGACCTTC. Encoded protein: CASSSGQGTTF.

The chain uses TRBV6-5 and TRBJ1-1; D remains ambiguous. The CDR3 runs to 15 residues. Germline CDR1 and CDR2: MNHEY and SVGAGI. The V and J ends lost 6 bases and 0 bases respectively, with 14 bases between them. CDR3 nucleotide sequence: TGTGCCAGCAGCCGGCCGGGAGGGATGAACACTGAAGCTTTCTTT. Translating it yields CASSRPGGMNTEAFF.

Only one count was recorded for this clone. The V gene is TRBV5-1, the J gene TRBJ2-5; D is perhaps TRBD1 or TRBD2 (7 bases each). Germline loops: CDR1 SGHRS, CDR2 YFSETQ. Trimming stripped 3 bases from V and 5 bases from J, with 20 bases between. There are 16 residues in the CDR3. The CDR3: CASSWGGGQRSETQYF. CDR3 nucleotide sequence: TGCGCCAGCAGCTGGGGAGGGGGACAGAGAAGTGAGACCCAGTACTTC. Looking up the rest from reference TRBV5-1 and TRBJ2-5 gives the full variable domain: KAGVTQTPRYLIKTRGQQVTLSCSPISGHRSVSWYQQTPGQGLQFLFEYFSETQRNKGNFPGRFSGRQFSNSRSEMNVSTLELGDSALYLCASSWGGGQRSETQYFGPGTRLLVL.

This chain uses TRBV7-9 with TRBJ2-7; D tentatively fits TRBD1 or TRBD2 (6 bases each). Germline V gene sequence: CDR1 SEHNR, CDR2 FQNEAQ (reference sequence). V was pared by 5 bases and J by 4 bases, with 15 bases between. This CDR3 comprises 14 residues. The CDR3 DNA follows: TGTGCCAGCAGCCTATCTACAGGGAGGTACGAGCAGTACTTC. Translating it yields CASSLSTGRYEQYF.

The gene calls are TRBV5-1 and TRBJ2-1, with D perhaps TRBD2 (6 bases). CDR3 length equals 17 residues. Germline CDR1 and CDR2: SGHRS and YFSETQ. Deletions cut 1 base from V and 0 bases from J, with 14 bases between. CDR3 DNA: TGCGCCAGCAGCTTGTTCGGGACCGGGAGCTCCTACAATGAGCAGTTCTTC. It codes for CASSLFGTGSSYNEQFF.

CDR3 coding DNA: TGTGCCAGCAACAGGATACCGGGGCCAGGCACAGATACGCAGTATTTT. Protein: CASNRIPGPGTDTQYF. The V and J genes are TRBV2 and TRBJ2-3; TRBD1 or TRBD2 may be the D gene (5 bases each). Per germline, CDR1 SNHLY and CDR2 FYNNEI. With 7 bases removed from V and 1 base from J, the gap between germline ends came to 18 bases. This CDR3 has 16 residues.

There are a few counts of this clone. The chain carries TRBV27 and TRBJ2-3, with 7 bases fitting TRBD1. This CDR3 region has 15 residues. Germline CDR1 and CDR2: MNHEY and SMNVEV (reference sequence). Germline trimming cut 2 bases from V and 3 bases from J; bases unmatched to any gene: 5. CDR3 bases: TGTGCCAGCAGTTTAAGAGACAGGGAAACAGATACGCAGTATTTT. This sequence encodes CASSLRDRETDTQYF.

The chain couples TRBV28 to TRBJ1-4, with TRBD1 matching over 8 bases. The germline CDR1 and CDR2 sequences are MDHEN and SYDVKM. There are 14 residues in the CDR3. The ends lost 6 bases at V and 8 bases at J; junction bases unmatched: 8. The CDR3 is CASRAGGAGEKLFF. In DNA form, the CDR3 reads TGTGCCAGCAGGGCAGGGGGCGCGGGAGAAAAACTGTTTTTT.

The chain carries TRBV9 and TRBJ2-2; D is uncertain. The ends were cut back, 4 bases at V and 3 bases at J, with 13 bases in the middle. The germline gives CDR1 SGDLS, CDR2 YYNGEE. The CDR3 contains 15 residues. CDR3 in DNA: TGTGCCAGCAGCCCCACGCGGTCTGACACCGGGGAGCTGTTTTTT. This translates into CASSPTRSDTGELFF.

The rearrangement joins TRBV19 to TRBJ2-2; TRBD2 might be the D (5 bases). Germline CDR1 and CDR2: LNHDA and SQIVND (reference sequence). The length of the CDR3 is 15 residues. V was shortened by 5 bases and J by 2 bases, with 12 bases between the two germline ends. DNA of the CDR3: TGTGCCAGTAGTTTTGGACTTAAAAACACCGGGGAGCTGTTTTTT. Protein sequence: CASSFGLKNTGELFF. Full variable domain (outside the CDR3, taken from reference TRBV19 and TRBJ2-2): DGGITQSPKYLFRKEGQNVTLSCEQNLNHDAMYWYRQDPGQGLRLIYYSQIVNDFQKGDIAEGYSVSREKKESFPLTVTSAQKNPTAFYLCASSFGLKNTGELFFGEGSRLTVL.

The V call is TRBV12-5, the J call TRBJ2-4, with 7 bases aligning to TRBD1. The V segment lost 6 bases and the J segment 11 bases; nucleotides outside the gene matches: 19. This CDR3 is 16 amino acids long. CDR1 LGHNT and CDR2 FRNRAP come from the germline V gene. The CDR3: CASGNTQGGLRYLQYF. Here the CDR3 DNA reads TGTGCTAGTGGCAATACCCAAGGGGGCCTACGATACCTTCAGTACTTC.

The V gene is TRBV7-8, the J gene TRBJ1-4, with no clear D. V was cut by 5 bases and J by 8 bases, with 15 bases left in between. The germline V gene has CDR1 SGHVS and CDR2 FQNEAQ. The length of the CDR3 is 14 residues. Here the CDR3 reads CASSLGSVREKLFF. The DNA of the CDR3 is TGTGCCAGCAGCCTGGGCTCCGTGCGGGAAAAACTGTTTTTT.

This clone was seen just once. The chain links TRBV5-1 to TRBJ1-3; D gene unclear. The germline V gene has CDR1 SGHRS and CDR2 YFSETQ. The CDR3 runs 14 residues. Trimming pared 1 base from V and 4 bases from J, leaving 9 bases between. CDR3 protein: CASSLTSGGNTIYF. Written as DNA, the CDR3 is TGCGCCAGCAGCTTGACTTCAGGAGGAAACACCATATATTTT. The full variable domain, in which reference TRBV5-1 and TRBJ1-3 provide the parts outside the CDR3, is KAGVTQTPRYLIKTRGQQVTLSCSPISGHRSVSWYQQTPGQGLQFLFEYFSETQRNKGNFPGRFSGRQFSNSRSEMNVSTLELGDSALYLCASSLTSGGNTIYFGEGSWLTVV.

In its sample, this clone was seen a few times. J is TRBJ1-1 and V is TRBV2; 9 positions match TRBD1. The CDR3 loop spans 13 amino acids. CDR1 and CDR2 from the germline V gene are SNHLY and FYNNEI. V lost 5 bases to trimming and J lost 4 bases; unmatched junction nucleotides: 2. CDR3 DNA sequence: TGTGCCAGCAGTCAGGACAGGGGCACTGAAGCTTTCTTT. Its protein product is CASSQDRGTEAFF.

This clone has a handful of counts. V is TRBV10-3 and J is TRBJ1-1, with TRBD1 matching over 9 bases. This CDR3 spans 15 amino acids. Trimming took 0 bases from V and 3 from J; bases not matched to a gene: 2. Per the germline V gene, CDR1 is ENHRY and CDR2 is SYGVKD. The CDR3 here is CAISESRQGDTEAFF. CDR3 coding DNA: TGTGCCATCAGTGAGTCACGACAGGGGGACACTGAAGCTTTCTTT.

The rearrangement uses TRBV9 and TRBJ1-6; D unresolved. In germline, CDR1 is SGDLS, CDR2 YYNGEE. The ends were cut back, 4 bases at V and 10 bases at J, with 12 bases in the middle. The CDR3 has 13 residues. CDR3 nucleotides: TGTGCCAGCAGCCCCGGAAGGGAATCACCCCTCCACTTT. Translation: CASSPGRESPLHF.

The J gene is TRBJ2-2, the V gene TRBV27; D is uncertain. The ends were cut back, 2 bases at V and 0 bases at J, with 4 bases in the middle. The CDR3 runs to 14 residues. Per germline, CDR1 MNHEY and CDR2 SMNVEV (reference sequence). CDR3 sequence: CASSLVANTGELFF. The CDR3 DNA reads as TGTGCCAGCAGTTTAGTCGCGAACACCGGGGAGCTGTTTTTT.

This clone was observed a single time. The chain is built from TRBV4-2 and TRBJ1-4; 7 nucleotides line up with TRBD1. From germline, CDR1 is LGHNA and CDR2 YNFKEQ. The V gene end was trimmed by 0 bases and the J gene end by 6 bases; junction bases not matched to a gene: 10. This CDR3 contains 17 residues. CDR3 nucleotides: TGTGCCAGCAGCCAAGATTTCACGGCAGGGGGAGATGAAAAACTGTTTTTT. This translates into CASSQDFTAGGDEKLFF.

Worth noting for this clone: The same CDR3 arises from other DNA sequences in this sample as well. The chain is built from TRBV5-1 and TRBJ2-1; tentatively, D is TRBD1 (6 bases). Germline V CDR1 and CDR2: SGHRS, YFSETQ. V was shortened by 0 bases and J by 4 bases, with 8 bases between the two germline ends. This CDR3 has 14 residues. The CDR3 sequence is CASSLGGGYNEQFF. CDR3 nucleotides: TGCGCCAGCAGCTTGGGAGGGGGTTACAATGAGCAGTTCTTC.

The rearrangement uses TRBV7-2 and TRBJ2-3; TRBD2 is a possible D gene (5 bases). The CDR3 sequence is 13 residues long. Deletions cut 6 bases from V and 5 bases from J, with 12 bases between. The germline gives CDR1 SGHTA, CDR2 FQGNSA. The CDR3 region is CASRFTGVDTQYF. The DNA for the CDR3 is TGTGCCAGCAGATTTACCGGGGTAGATACGCAGTATTTT. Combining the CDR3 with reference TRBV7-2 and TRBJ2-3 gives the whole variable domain GAGVSQSPSNKVTEKGKDVELRCDPISGHTALYWYRQSLGQGLEFLIYFQGNSAPDKSGLPSDRFSAERTGGSVSTLTIQRTQQEDSAVYLCASRFTGVDTQYFGPGTRLTVL.

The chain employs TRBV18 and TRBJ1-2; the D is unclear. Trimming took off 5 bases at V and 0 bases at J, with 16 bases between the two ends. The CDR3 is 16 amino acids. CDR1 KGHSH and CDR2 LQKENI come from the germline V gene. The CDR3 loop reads CASSSTTLEPNYGYTF. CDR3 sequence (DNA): TGTGCCAGCTCATCCACTACTTTGGAGCCTAACTATGGCTACACCTTC.

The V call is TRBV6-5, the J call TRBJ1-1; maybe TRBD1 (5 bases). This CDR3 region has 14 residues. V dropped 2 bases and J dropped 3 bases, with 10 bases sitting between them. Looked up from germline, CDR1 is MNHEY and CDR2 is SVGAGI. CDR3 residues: CASSYGTGHTEAFF. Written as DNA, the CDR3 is TGTGCCAGCAGTTACGGGACGGGTCACACTGAAGCTTTCTTT.

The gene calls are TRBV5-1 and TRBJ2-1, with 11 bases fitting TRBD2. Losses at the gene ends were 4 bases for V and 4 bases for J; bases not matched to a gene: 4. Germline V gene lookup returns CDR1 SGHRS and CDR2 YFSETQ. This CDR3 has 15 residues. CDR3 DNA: TGCGCCAGCAGCCGATCTAGCGGGGGGTACAATGAGCAGTTCTTC. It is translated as CASSRSSGGYNEQFF. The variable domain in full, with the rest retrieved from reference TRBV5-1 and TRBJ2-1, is KAGVTQTPRYLIKTRGQQVTLSCSPISGHRSVSWYQQTPGQGLQFLFEYFSETQRNKGNFPGRFSGRQFSNSRSEMNVSTLELGDSALYLCASSRSSGGYNEQFFGPGTRLTVL.

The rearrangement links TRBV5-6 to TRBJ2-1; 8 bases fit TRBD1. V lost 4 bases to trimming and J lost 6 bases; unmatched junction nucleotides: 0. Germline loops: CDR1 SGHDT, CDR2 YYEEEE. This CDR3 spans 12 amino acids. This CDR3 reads CASSTGGNEQFF. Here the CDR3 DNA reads TGTGCCAGCAGCACAGGGGGCAATGAGCAGTTCTTC.

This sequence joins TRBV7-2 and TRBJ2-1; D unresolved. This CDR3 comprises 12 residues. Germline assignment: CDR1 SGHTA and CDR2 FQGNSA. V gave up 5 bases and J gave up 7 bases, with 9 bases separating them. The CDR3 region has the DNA TGTGCCAGCAGCCCAGAGTTTAATGAGCAGTTCTTC. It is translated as CASSPEFNEQFF.